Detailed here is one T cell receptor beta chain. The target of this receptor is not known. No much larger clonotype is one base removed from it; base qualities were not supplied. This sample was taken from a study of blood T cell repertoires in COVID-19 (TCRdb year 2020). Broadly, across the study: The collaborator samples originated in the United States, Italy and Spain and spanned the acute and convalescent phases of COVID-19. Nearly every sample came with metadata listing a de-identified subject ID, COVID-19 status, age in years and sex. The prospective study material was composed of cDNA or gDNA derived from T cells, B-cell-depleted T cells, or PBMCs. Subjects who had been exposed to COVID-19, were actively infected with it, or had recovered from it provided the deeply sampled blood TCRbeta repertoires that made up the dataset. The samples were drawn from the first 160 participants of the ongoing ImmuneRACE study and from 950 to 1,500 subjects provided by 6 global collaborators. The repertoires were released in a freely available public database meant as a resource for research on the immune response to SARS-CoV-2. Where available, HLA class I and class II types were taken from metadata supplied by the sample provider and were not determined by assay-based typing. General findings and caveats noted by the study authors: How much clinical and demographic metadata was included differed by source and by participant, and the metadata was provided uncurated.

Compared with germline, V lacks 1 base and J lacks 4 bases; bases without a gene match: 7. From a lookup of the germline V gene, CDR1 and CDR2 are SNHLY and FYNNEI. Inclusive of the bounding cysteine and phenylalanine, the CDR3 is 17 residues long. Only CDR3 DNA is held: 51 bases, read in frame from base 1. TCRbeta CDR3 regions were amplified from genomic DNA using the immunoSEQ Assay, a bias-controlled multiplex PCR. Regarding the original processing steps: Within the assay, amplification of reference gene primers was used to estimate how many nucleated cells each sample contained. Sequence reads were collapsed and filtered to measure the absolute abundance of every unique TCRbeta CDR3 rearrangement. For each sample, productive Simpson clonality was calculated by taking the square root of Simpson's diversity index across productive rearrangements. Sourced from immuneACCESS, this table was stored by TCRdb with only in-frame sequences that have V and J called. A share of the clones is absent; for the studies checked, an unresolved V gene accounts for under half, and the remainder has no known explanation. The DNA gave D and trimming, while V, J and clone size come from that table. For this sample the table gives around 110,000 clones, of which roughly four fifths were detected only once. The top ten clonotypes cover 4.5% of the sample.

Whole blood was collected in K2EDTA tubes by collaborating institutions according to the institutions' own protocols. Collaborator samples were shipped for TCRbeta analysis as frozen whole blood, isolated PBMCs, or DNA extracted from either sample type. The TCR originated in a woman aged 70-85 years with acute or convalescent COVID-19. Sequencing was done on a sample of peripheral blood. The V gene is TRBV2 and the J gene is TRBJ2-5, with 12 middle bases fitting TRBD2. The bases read TGTGCCAGCAGTGAAGTGTCTAGCGGGGGGGCGGGAGAGACCCAGTACTTC. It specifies CASSEVSSGGAGETQYF.